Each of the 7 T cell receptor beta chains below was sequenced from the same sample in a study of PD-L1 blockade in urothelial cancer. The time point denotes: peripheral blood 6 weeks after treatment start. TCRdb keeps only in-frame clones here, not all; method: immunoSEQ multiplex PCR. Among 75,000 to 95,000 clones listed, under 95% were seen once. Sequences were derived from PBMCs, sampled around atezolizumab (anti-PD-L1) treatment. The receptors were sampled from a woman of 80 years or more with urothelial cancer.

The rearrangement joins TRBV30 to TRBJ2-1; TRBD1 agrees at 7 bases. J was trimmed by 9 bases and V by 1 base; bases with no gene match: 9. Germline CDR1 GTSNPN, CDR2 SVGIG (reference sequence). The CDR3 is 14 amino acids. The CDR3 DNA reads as TGTGCCTGGAGTGCCGCGTCCCGACAGGGTGAGCAGTTCTTC. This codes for CAWSAASRQGEQFF.

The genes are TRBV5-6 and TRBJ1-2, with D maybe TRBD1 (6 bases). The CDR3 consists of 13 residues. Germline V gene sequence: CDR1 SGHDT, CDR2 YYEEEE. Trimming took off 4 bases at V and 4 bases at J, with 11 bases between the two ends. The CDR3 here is CASSRDRLYGYTF. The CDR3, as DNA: TGTGCCAGCAGCCGTGACAGGCTCTATGGCTACACCTTC.

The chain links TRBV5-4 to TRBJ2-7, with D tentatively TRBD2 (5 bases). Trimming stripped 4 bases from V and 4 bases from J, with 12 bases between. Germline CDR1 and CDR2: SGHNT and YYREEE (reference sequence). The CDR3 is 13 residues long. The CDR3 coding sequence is TGTGCCAGCAGCGCGCCGGGAACGTACGAGCAGTACTTC. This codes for CASSAPGTYEQYF.

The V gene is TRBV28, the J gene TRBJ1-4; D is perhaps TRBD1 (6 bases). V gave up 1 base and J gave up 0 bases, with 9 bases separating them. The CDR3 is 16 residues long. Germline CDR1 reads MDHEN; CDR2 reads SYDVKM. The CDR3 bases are TGTGCCAGCAGTTTATCCGGACAGTCAACTAATGAAAAACTGTTTTTT. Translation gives CASSLSGQSTNEKLFF.

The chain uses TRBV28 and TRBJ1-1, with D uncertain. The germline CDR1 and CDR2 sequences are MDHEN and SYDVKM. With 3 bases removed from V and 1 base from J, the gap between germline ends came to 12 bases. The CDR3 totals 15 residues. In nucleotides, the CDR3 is TGTGCCAGCAGTTTCGCCGGAGCACCGAACACTGAAGCTTTCTTT. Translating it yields CASSFAGAPNTEAFF.

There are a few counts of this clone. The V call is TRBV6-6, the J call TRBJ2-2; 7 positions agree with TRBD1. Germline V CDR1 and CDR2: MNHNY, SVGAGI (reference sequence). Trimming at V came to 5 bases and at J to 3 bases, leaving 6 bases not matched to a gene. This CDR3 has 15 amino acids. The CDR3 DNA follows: TGTGCCAGCAGTAGGGGACAGCGATACACCGGGGAGCTGTTTTTT. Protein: CASSRGQRYTGELFF.

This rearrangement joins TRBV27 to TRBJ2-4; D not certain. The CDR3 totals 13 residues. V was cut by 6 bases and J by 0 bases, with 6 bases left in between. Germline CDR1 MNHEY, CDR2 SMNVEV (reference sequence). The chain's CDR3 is CASRALAKNIQYF. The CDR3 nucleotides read TGTGCCAGCAGGGCCCTAGCCAAAAACATTCAGTACTTC.